This TCR beta chain was observed in a study of blood T cell repertoires in COVID-19. Here immunoSEQ multiplex PCR was the method, and the copy in TCRdb shows in-frame clones only, minus some. This table holds a few hundred thousand clones, 89% found once. There are 14 residues in the CDR3. In germline, CDR1 is SGDLS, CDR2 YYNGEE. V was pared by 0 bases and J by 7 bases, with 3 bases of the junction left unmatched. The origin of this receptor is a woman aged 25 to 39 with COVID-19, enrolled during active disease. The chain carries TRBV9 and TRBJ2-7, with 11 bases aligning to TRBD2. Sample: peripheral blood. The CDR3 spells CASSVVAGGREQYF. The CDR3, as DNA: TGTGCCAGCAGCGTAGTAGCGGGGGGGCGTGAGCAGTACTTC.